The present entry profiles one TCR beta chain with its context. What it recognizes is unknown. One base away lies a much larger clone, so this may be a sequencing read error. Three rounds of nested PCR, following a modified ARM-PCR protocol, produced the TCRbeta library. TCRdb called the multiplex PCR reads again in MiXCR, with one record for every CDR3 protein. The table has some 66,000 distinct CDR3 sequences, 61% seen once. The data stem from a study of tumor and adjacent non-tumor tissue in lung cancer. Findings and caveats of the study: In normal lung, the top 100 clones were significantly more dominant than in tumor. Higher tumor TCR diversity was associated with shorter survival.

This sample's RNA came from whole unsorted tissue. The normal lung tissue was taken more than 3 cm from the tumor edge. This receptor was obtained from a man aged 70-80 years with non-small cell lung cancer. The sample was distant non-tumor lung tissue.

The CDR3 DNA reads as TGTGTCAGCAGCCAAGAGGGGGGGAATTCACCCCTCCACTTT. It encodes CVSSQEGGNSPLHF. This sequence joins TRBV4-2 and TRBJ1-6; TRBD1 might be the D (6 bases). Germline CDR1 reads LGHNA; CDR2 reads YNFKEQ. The CDR3 contains 14 residues.